This is a list of T cell receptor beta chains from one sample in a study of vaccination and CD4 T cells after COVID-19. TCRdb processed the PCR reads anew with MiXCR; each CDR3 protein has one entry. The sample includes more than 20,000 distinct CDR3 sequences, approximately 50% of them seen just once. The antigens for these receptors are not known. Input material: CD4+ T cells from blood, cultured in vitro. All receptors derive from a human donor who had recovered from COVID-19. Each CDR3 is given with its conserved first and last residue. The order of the fields is J gene, V gene, CDR3 protein.

TRBJ1-4 | TRBV15 | CATSKTGGDEKLFF
TRBJ2-2 | TRBV6-5 | CASSFPDRGNTGELFF
TRBJ2-3 | TRBV10-1 | CASSGGGTDTQYF
TRBJ2-2 | TRBV24-1 | CATSGPDPDTGELFF
TRBJ2-1 | TRBV10-2 | CASSEGDRGIDEQFF
TRBJ1-6 | TRBV19 | CASSMSRRQSNSPLHF
TRBJ1-1 | TRBV20-1 | CSARVRAGEAFF
TRBJ2-1 | TRBV7-3 | CASSRTPYNEQFF
TRBJ2-3 | TRBV7-8 | CASSGRDFITDTQYF
TRBJ1-5 | TRBV4-1 | CASSLTGQGKEKPQHF
TRBJ2-1 | TRBV7-8 | CASTRAGSSYNEQFF
TRBJ1-5 | TRBV6-5 | CASSYEPRSNQPQHF
TRBJ2-5 | TRBV10-3 | CAISPSGSARGRETQYF
TRBJ1-1 | TRBV27 | CASSSPEGYTEAFF
TRBJ1-4 | TRBV20-1 | CSATGQGNEKLFF
TRBJ2-3 | TRBV27 | CASSLEGPNTDTQYF
TRBJ1-1 | TRBV12-3/TRBV12-4 | CASSARGGTEAFF
TRBJ1-3 | TRBV19 | CASSINGDGNTIYF
TRBJ2-3 | TRBV7-9 | CASSYRGPSSDTQYF
TRBJ2-5 | TRBV21-1 | CANGGETEETQYF